The sequence of this T cell receptor (beta chain) was determined in a study of regulatory T cells in long-lasting Graves disease. The TCR beta library used iRepertoire HTBI primers with Arm-PCR amplification of CDR3. TCRdb re-called the multiplex PCR reads through MiXCR, storing one row per CDR3 protein. The table records fewer than 350,000 distinct CDR3 sequences, under 20% of them present only once. Time point of the sample: newly diagnosed GD, antithyroid drugs for less than 3 months. Extracted RNA from PBMCs served as the source of the TCR library. Xi'an, China, was home to the endocrinology department that provided patients. The table lists this clonotype with many counts. This sequence originates from a female donor with Graves disease. The specimen comprised peripheral blood mononuclear cells (PBMCs), sampled at new diagnosis, from a patient treated with antithyroid drugs.

CDR3 DNA sequence: TGTGCCAGCAGTTCCGCCGAGACCCAGTACTTC. This encodes CASSSAETQYF. The chain joins TRBV2 to TRBJ2-5; D uncertain. V was shortened by 5 bases and J by 5 bases, with 6 bases between the two germline ends. Looked up from germline, CDR1 is SNHLY and CDR2 is FYNNEI. CDR3 length: 11 residues.